These 16 T cell receptor beta chains were sequenced from one sample in a study of CD8+ T cells in alopecia areata. Investigators isolated RNA and reverse transcribed it into cDNA to act as the sequencing template. Clones were read by immunoSEQ multiplex PCR, and TCRdb kept only the in-frame ones, dropping some. The table has around 160,000 clones, around three fifths seen once. The sample's treatment: oral pan-JAK inhibitor, 5-10 mg twice daily. Source: CD4+ T cells sorted from blood, taken at week 24, from a patient treated with tofacitinib. These receptor sequences come from a human donor with alopecia areata.

The rearrangement uses TRBV29-1 and TRBJ2-1; D may match TRBD1 or TRBD2 (5 bases each). Trimming stripped 6 bases from V and 9 bases from J, with 27 bases between. The CDR3 consists of 16 residues. Germline assignment: CDR1 SQVTM and CDR2 ANQGSEA. DNA of the CDR3: TGCAGCGTCGCCACCGGGGCAGGGCGATCCGATGGTGAGCAGTTCTTC. As protein: CSVATGAGRSDGEQFF.

About this clone: This sample also contains other DNA sequences that code for the same CDR3. The rearrangement links TRBV5-1 to TRBJ2-6; perhaps TRBD1 as D (5 bases). CDR3 length equals 15 residues. Trimming took 0 bases from V and 2 from J, leaving 6 bases between them. Germline CDR1 reads SGHRS; CDR2 reads YFSETQ. This chain's CDR3 is CASSLEGPGANVLTF. Here the CDR3 DNA reads TGCGCCAGCAGCTTGGAGGGGCCTGGGGCCAACGTCCTGACTTTC.

This clone has just a few counts. The genes are TRBV5-6 and TRBJ2-1, with 8 positions matching TRBD2. The V segment lost 4 bases and the J segment 9 bases; nucleotides outside the gene matches: 15. Germline V gives CDR1 SGHDT, CDR2 YYEEEE. This CDR3 is built from 16 residues. CDR3 loop: CASSLGLVGLGGEQFF. CDR3 bases: TGTGCCAGCAGCCTGGGACTAGTAGGTCTTGGAGGTGAGCAGTTCTTC.

The chain carries TRBV6-9 and TRBJ2-1; a possible D gene is TRBD2 (6 bases). The CDR3 has 14 amino acids. Trimming cost V 2 bases and J 8 bases, with 13 bases left between them. Germline values: CDR1 MNHGY, CDR2 SVAAGI. In DNA form, the CDR3 reads TGTGCCAGCAGTTATCAGGGACTCAGGGATGAGCAGTTCTTC. Protein sequence: CASSYQGLRDEQFF.

The chain has TRBV30 and TRBJ2-2; D may be TRBD1 (6 bases). The CDR3 length is 15 residues. In germline, CDR1 is GTSNPN, CDR2 SVGIG (reference sequence). Trimming left V 2 bases short and J 0 bases short, with 10 bases between. The CDR3 is CAWSTRDTNTGELFF. In DNA form, the CDR3 reads TGTGCCTGGAGTACCCGGGACACGAACACCGGGGAGCTGTTTTTT.

The chain joins TRBV6-5 to TRBJ2-5; tentatively, D is TRBD2 (7 bases). The CDR3 is made up of 15 amino acids. Germline V CDR1 and CDR2: MNHEY, SVGAGI. Trimming removed 4 bases from V and 4 bases from J, with 16 bases in between. Written as DNA, the CDR3 is TGTGCCAGCAGTTGGGTCAAGGGGGGGCGAGAGACCCAGTACTTC. This gives the protein CASSWVKGGRETQYF.

The gene calls are TRBV5-6 and TRBJ2-7, with TRBD1 matching 9 bases. Losses at the gene ends were 0 bases for V and 0 bases for J; bases not matched to a gene: 4. CDR3 length: 16 residues. Germline V gene sequence: CDR1 SGHDT, CDR2 YYEEEE. The CDR3 DNA reads as TGTGCCAGCAGCTTGGCTGGACAGGGGAGCTCCTACGAGCAGTACTTC. Protein sequence: CASSLAGQGSSYEQYF.

V gene TRBV7-9 combines with J gene TRBJ2-3, with D hard to call. Germline values: CDR1 SEHNR, CDR2 FQNEAQ (reference sequence). CDR3 length: 14 residues. The V gene lost 4 bases and the J gene lost 2 bases, with 10 bases spanning the gap. The CDR3 region has the DNA TGTGCCAGCAGCTCTACTATGGCCACAGATACGCAGTATTTT. It translates to CASSSTMATDTQYF. Full variable domain (rest looked up from reference TRBV7-9 and TRBJ2-3): DTGVSQNPRHKITKRGQNVTFRCDPISEHNRLYWYRQTLGQGPEFLTYFQNEAQLEKSRLLSDRFSAERPKGSFSTLEIQRTEQGDSAMYLCASSSTMATDTQYFGPGTRLTVL.

A remark on this clone: The sample carries other DNA sequences with the same CDR3. Written as DNA, the CDR3 is TGTGCCAGCAGCGGCAGTTATAGCAATCAGCCCCAGCATTTT. Translating gives CASSGSYSNQPQHF. The chain carries TRBV2 and TRBJ1-5; no firm D call. V was cut by 6 bases and J by 0 bases, with 9 bases left in between. The CDR3 extends over 14 amino acids. From germline, CDR1 is SNHLY and CDR2 FYNNEI.

The chain couples TRBV10-2 to TRBJ2-2; D gene uncertain. Germline CDR1 is WSHSY and CDR2 is SAAADI. The ends were cut back, 6 bases at V and 2 bases at J, with 13 bases in the middle. This CDR3 is 15 amino acids long. Written as DNA, the CDR3 is TGCGCCAGCAGGAACCCAGGAAGTAACACCGGGGAGCTGTTTTTT. Its protein product is CASRNPGSNTGELFF.

J is TRBJ1-4 and V is TRBV7-6, with a tentative D call TRBD1 (6 bases). Germline lookup yields CDR1 SGHVS and CDR2 FNYEAQ. This CDR3 is built from 19 residues. Trimming shortened V by 2 bases and J by 3 bases, and 22 bases separated the two germline ends. CDR3 residues: CASSLRSSRGTVANEKLFF. For the CDR3, the DNA is TGTGCCAGCAGCTTAAGGTCTAGCAGGGGTACCGTGGCTAATGAAAAACTGTTTTTT.

This clone was recorded once. This chain connects TRBV30 to TRBJ1-5, with 12 bases lining up with TRBD1. The CDR3 spans 19 residues. V was pared by 5 bases and J by 6 bases, with 20 bases of the junction left unmatched. Germline V gene data show CDR1 as GTSNPN and CDR2 as SVGIG (reference sequence). Written as DNA, the CDR3 is TGTGCCTGGGCCGAGACCGGGACAGGGGGCTTCGGGGCCAGTCAGCCCCAGCATTTT. The encoded protein is CAWAETGTGGFGASQPQHF.

The chain carries TRBV11-3 and TRBJ2-5, with D maybe TRBD2 (6 bases). Germline V gives CDR1 SGHNT, CDR2 YENEEA. This CDR3 is 14 amino acids long. V was clipped by 3 bases and J by 5 bases, with 13 bases between them. The CDR3 coding sequence is TGTGCCAGCAGCTTGTTAGCGGTAGGGGAGACCCAGTACTTC. Translating it yields CASSLLAVGETQYF.

V and J are TRBV5-1 and TRBJ1-2; D perhaps matches TRBD1 (5 bases). Germline V gene sequence: CDR1 SGHRS, CDR2 YFSETQ. The ends were cut back, 2 bases at V and 6 bases at J, with 14 bases in the middle. This CDR3 is built from 14 residues. The CDR3 bases are TGCGCCAGCAGCTTCTCAGCTGGGGCGGATGGCTACACCTTC. Translated, it gives CASSFSAGADGYTF.

V gene TRBV2 combines with J gene TRBJ2-3; 12 positions agree with TRBD2. The germline CDR1 and CDR2 sequences are SNHLY and FYNNEI. The length of the CDR3 is 16 residues. V was clipped by 6 bases and J by 4 bases; unmatched bases: 8. The chain's CDR3 is CASSAQLAGGPDTQYF. The CDR3 nucleotides read TGTGCCAGCAGCGCCCAACTAGCGGGGGGTCCAGATACGCAGTATTTT.

This clone was seen only a few times. The chain couples TRBV7-2 to TRBJ1-2, with D perhaps matching TRBD1 (5 bases). Germline lookup yields CDR1 SGHTA and CDR2 FQGNSA. The length of the CDR3 is 16 residues. V was clipped by 4 bases and J by 5 bases, with 20 bases between them. CDR3 sequence reads: CASSSEGRRGRYGYTF. The CDR3 coding sequence is TGTGCCAGCAGCTCAGAGGGACGGCGCGGGCGATATGGCTACACCTTC.